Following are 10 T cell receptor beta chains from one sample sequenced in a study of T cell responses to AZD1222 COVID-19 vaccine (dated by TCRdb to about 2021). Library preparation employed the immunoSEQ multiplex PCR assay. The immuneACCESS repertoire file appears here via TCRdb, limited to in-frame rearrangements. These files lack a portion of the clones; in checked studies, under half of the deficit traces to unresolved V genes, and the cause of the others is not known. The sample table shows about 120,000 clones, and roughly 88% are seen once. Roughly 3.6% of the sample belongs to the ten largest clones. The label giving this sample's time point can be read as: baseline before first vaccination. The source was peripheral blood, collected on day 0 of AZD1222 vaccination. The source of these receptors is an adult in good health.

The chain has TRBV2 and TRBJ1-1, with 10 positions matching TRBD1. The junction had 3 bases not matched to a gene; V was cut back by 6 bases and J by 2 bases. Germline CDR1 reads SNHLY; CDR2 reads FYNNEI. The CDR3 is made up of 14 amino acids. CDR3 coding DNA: TGTGCCAGCAGGGGGACAGGGGTTAACACTGAAGCTTTCTTT. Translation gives CASRGTGVNTEAFF.

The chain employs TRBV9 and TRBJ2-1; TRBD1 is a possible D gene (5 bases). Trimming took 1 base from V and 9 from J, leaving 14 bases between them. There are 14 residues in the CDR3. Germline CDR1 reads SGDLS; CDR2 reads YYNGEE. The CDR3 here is CASSVTGDRGEQFF. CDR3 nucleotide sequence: TGTGCCAGCAGCGTAACAGGAGATCGTGGTGAGCAGTTCTTC.

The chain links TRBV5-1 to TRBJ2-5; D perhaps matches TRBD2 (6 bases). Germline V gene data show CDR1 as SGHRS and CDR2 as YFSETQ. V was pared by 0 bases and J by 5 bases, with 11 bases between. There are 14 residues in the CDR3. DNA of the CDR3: TGCGCCAGCAGCTTGGCACTAGCTCAGGAGACCCAGTACTTC. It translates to CASSLALAQETQYF.

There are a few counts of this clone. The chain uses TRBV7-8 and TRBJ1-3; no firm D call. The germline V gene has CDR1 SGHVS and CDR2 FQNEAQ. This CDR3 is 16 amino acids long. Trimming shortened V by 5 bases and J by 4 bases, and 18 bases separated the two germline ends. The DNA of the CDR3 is TGTGCCAGCAGCCTAAAGGGCCCAGTGGGGGGAAACACCATATATTTT. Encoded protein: CASSLKGPVGGNTIYF. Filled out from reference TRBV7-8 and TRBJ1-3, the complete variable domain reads GAGVSQSPRYKVAKRGQDVALRCDPISGHVSLFWYQQALGQGPEFLTYFQNEAQLDKSGLPSDRFFAERPEGSVSTLKIQRTQQEDSAVYLCASSLKGPVGGNTIYFGEGSWLTVV.

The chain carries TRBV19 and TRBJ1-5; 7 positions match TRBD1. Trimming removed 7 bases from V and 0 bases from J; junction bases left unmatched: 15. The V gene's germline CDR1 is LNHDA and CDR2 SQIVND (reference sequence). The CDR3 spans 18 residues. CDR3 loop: CASTPARRDRYSNQPQHF. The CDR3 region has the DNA TGTGCCAGTACTCCCGCTCGCCGGGACAGATATAGCAATCAGCCCCAGCATTTT. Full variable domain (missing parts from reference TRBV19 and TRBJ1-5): DGGITQSPKYLFRKEGQNVTLSCEQNLNHDAMYWYRQDPGQGLRLIYYSQIVNDFQKGDIAEGYSVSREKKESFPLTVTSAQKNPTAFYLCASTPARRDRYSNQPQHFGDGTRLSIL.

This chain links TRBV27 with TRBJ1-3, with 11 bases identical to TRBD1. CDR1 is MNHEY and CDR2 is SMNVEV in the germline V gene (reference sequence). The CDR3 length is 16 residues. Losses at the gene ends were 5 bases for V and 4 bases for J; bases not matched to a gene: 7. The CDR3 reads CASSPGQGARGNTIYF. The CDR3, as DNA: TGTGCCAGCAGTCCTGGACAGGGGGCAAGGGGAAACACCATATATTTT.

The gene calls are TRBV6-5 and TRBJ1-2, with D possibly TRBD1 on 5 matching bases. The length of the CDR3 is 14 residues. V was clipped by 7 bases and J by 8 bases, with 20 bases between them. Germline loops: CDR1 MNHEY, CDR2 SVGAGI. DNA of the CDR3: TGTGCCAGCAAATTGAGAGGGACCGCGGGGGGCTACACCTTC. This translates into CASKLRGTAGGYTF.

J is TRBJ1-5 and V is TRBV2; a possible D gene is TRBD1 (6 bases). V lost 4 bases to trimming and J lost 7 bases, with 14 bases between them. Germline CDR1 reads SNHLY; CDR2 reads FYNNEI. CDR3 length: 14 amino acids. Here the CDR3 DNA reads TGTGCCAGCAGTGGTACGGGGGGCCGACAGCCCCAGCATTTT. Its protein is CASSGTGGRQPQHF.

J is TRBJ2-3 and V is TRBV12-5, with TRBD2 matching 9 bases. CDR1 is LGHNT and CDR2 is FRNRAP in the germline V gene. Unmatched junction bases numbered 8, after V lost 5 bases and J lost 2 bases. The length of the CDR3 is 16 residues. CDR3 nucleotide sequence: TGTGCTAGTGGTCCTCTAGCGGGAACCATCACAGATACGCAGTATTTT. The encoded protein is CASGPLAGTITDTQYF. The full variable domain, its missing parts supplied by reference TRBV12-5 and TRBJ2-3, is DARVTQTPRHKVTEMGQEVTMRCQPILGHNTVFWYRQTMMQGLELLAYFRNRAPLDDSGMPKDRFSAEMPDATLATLKIQPSEPRDSAVYFCASGPLAGTITDTQYFGPGTRLTVL.

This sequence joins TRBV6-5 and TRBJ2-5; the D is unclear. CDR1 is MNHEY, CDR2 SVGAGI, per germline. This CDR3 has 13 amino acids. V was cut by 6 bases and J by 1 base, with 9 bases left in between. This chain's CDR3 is CASSRTVQETQYF. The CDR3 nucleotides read TGTGCCAGCAGCCGGACGGTCCAAGAGACCCAGTACTTC.